This section outlines one T cell receptor (beta chain) sequence together with its context. The data were obtained in a study of blood T cell repertoires in COVID-19. On the study more broadly: Samples taken during acute and convalescent COVID-19 were collected in the United States, Italy and Spain. Nucleic acid was either cDNA or gDNA, and it came from T cells, B-cell-depleted T cells, or PBMCs.

Per the original methods: Reference gene primers were amplified, and this amplification served to estimate nucleated cell counts. Only in-frame clones appear in the TCRdb table, and some are missing; sequencing was by immunoSEQ multiplex PCR. The DNA was the basis for D and trimming; V, J and clone size are from that table. This table holds over 50,000 clones, around four fifths found once. The CDR3 runs 16 residues. Trimming cost V 3 bases and J 5 bases; bases outside gene matches: 8. The germline gives CDR1 MGHDK, CDR2 SYGVNS. Sequenced: peripheral blood. This receptor was taken from an older man with acute or convalescent COVID-19. The rearrangement links TRBV25-1 to TRBJ2-1; 9 nucleotides match TRBD1. CDR3 DNA: TGTGCCAGCAGTGACCCGAGGACAGGGGAGAACAATGAGCAGTTCTTC. Translating it yields CASSDPRTGENNEQFF. Together with reference TRBV25-1 and TRBJ2-1, the CDR3 gives the full variable domain: EADIYQTPRYLVIGTGKKITLECSQTMGHDKMYWYQQDPGMELHLIHYSYGVNSTEKGDLSSESTVSRIRTEHFPLTLESARPSHTSQYLCASSDPRTGENNEQFFGPGTRLTVL.